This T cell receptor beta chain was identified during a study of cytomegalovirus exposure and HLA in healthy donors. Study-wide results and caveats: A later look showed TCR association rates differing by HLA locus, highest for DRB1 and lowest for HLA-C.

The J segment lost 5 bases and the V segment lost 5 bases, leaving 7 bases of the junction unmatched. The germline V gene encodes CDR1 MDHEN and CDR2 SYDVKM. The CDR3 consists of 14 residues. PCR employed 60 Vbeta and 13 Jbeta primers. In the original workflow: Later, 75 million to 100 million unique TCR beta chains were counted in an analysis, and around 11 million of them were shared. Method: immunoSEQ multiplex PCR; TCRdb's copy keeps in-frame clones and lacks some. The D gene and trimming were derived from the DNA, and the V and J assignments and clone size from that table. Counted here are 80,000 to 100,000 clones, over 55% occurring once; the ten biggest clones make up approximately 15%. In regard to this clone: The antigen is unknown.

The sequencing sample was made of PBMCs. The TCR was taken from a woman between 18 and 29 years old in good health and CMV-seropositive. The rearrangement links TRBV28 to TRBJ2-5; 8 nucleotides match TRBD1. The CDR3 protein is CASSRTGWGETQYF. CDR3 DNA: TGTGCCAGCAGTCGGACAGGGTGGGGGGAGACCCAGTACTTC.